The 26 T cell receptor beta chains below were found in one sample sequenced in a study of cytomegalovirus exposure and HLA in healthy donors. It was with 60 Vbeta and 13 Jbeta primers that the PCR ran. Here immunoSEQ multiplex PCR was the method, and the copy in TCRdb shows in-frame clones only, minus some. The sample includes around 300,000 clones, 70% to 90% of them seen just once. The specimen sequenced was PBMCs. These receptors were obtained from a middle-aged woman in good health and CMV-seropositive.

The chain carries TRBV7-2 and TRBJ2-3; the D is unclear. Per the germline V gene, CDR1 is SGHTA and CDR2 is FQGNSA. CDR3 size: 17 residues. V lost 5 bases to trimming and J lost 2 bases, with 20 bases between them. The CDR3 nucleotides are TGTGCCAGCAGCCCCAGTAACGAGGCCTACCCCACAGATACGCAGTATTTT. It codes for CASSPSNEAYPTDTQYF.

The chain joins TRBV4-2 to TRBJ2-2, with D possibly being TRBD2 (5 bases). Germline assignment: CDR1 LGHNA and CDR2 YNFKEQ. The CDR3 spans 17 residues. V was shortened by 0 bases and J by 5 bases, with 16 bases between the two germline ends. In DNA form, the CDR3 reads TGTGCCAGCAGCCAAGATCGAGGGCAGATCCTTACCGGGGAGCTGTTTTTT. This encodes CASSQDRGQILTGELFF.

This clone was seen a single time. The chain links TRBV5-1 to TRBJ1-1, with D perhaps TRBD1 (5 bases). The CDR3 length is 16 residues. From germline, CDR1 is SGHRS and CDR2 YFSETQ. Trimming removed 0 bases from V and 1 base from J, with 13 bases in between. CDR3 sequence reads: CASSLGGGGENTEAFF. The DNA for the CDR3 is TGCGCCAGCAGCTTGGGGGGGGGAGGGGAGAACACTGAAGCTTTCTTT.

The chain uses TRBV9 and TRBJ2-2, with unresolved D. V gave up 0 bases and J gave up 7 bases, with 10 bases separating them. CDR3 size: 14 residues. Looked up from germline, CDR1 is SGDLS and CDR2 is YYNGEE. The CDR3 is CASSVVAEYGELFF. CDR3 bases: TGTGCCAGCAGCGTAGTGGCGGAGTACGGGGAGCTGTTTTTT.

With regard to this clone: The junction differs from germline at one of its ends, possibly a read error. The chain links TRBV7-9 to TRBJ2-2; 9 bases fit TRBD1. CDR1 and CDR2 from the germline V gene are SEHNR and FQNEAQ (reference sequence). This CDR3 is 16 amino acids long. The CDR3 loop reads CSSSKQGARTTGELFF. DNA for the CDR3: TGTTCCAGCAGCAAACAGGGGGCGAGGACCACCGGGGAGCTGTTTTTT.

The chain combines TRBV25-1 with TRBJ1-5, with D possibly TRBD1 on 5 matching bases. This CDR3 is built from 14 residues. Trimming removed 4 bases at V and 5 bases at J, with 12 bases between. Germline CDR1 reads MGHDK; CDR2 reads SYGVNS. CDR3 DNA: TGTGCCAGCAGTGGACAGCCCGGGCATCAGCCCCAGCATTTT. Translation gives CASSGQPGHQPQHF.

The rearrangement uses TRBV9 and TRBJ2-3, with a weak D call TRBD2 (6 bases). This CDR3 has 15 residues. Between the trimmed V and J ends, which lost 3 bases and 1 base, there was a span of 12 bases. Germline V gives CDR1 SGDLS, CDR2 YYNGEE. This CDR3 reads CASSAEGFGTDTQYF. DNA for the CDR3: TGTGCCAGCAGCGCGGAGGGCTTCGGCACAGATACGCAGTATTTT.

This clone has only a few counts. The V gene is TRBV18, the J gene TRBJ1-2; the D gene is possibly TRBD1 (5 bases). This CDR3 is 12 amino acids long. The germline gives CDR1 KGHSH, CDR2 LQKENI. V lost 3 bases to trimming and J lost 8 bases, with 10 bases between them. The CDR3 region has the DNA TGTGCCAGCTCACCGGACACATGGGGCTACACCTTC. It yields the protein CASSPDTWGYTF.

The rearrangement uses TRBV27 and TRBJ2-7; TRBD1 matches at 7 bases. The trim removed 6 bases at V and 2 bases at J, leaving 10 bases unmatched. Germline loops: CDR1 MNHEY, CDR2 SMNVEV (reference sequence). The CDR3 loop spans 15 amino acids. CDR3 coding DNA: TGTGCCAGCAGACCTAGACAGGGCGAGCCCTACGAGCAGTACTTC. Its protein product is CASRPRQGEPYEQYF.

This clone was seen a single time. This chain joins TRBV30 and TRBJ1-5; 11 nucleotides agree with TRBD1. Germline V gene data show CDR1 as GTSNPN and CDR2 as SVGIG (reference sequence). The length of the CDR3 is 14 residues. The ends lost 5 bases at V and 5 bases at J; junction bases unmatched: 5. In DNA form, the CDR3 reads TGTGCCTGGGGCCCGGACAGGGGGCATCAGCCCCAGCATTTT. As protein: CAWGPDRGHQPQHF.

The J gene is TRBJ2-7, the V gene TRBV27; 12 bases fit TRBD2. V lost 3 bases to trimming and J lost 5 bases; unmatched junction nucleotides: 5. The germline CDR1 and CDR2 sequences are MNHEY and SMNVEV (reference sequence). The CDR3 has 15 amino acids. The CDR3 reads CASSFLAGGGHEQYF. CDR3 DNA sequence: TGTGCCAGCAGTTTCCTAGCGGGAGGGGGTCACGAGCAGTACTTC.

The chain carries TRBV7-9 and TRBJ2-4, with D perhaps TRBD1 (5 bases). This CDR3 has 15 residues. Per germline, CDR1 SEHNR and CDR2 FQNEAQ (reference sequence). Trimming cost V 5 bases and J 2 bases, with 13 bases left between them. This chain's CDR3 is CASSLRQGTKNIQYF. CDR3 DNA sequence: TGTGCCAGCAGCCTACGGCAGGGTACCAAAAACATTCAGTACTTC.

Turning to this clone: The sample carries other DNA sequences with the same CDR3. The V gene is TRBV9, the J gene TRBJ2-7; TRBD2 agrees at 8 bases. V shed 0 bases and J 0 bases; nucleotides not matched to a gene: 2. This CDR3 spans 15 amino acids. Germline V gene data show CDR1 as SGDLS and CDR2 as YYNGEE. This CDR3 reads CASSVGSGGSYEQYF. CDR3 in DNA: TGTGCCAGCAGCGTAGGGAGCGGGGGCTCCTACGAGCAGTACTTC. The full variable domain, in which reference TRBV9 and TRBJ2-7 provide the parts outside the CDR3, is DSGVTQTPKHLITATGQRVTLRCSPRSGDLSVYWYQQSLDQGLQFLIQYYNGEERAKGNILERFSAQQFPDLHSELNLSSLELGDSALYFCASSVGSGGSYEQYFGPGTRLTVT.

The chain is built from TRBV6-5 and TRBJ1-2; D is undetermined. Looked up from germline, CDR1 is MNHEY and CDR2 is SVGAGI. This CDR3 contains 12 residues. The V end lost 5 bases, the J end lost 5 bases, and 9 bases lay between the germline ends. The CDR3 region is CASSPMEYGYTF. CDR3 DNA sequence: TGTGCCAGCAGTCCCATGGAGTATGGCTACACCTTC.

This clone was observed once. The V and J genes are TRBV19 and TRBJ1-5, with a weak D call TRBD1 (6 bases). CDR1 is LNHDA, CDR2 SQIVND, per germline (reference sequence). The CDR3 has 12 amino acids. V lost 11 bases and J lost 6, with 14 bases in between. CDR3 nucleotide sequence: TGTGCCTCCAGCGTAGGGGGTCAGCCCCAGCATTTT. It encodes CASSVGGQPQHF.

V gene TRBV19 combines with J gene TRBJ1-4, with D possibly TRBD1 on 6 matching bases. CDR3 length: 14 residues. V was cut by 3 bases and J by 4 bases, with 9 bases left in between. Looked up from germline, CDR1 is LNHDA and CDR2 is SQIVND (reference sequence). The CDR3 DNA reads as TGTGCCAGTAGTATTCAGGGGATTAATGAAAAACTGTTTTTT. It translates to CASSIQGINEKLFF.

The rearrangement links TRBV9 to TRBJ1-3, with D unresolved. Trimming pared 0 bases from V and 0 bases from J, leaving 7 bases between. The CDR3 spans 15 residues. CDR1 is SGDLS, CDR2 YYNGEE, per germline. CDR3 loop: CASSVGGSSGNTIYF. CDR3 in DNA: TGTGCCAGCAGCGTAGGAGGGAGCTCTGGAAACACCATATATTTT.

The CDR3 region is CASSTGTSGAYEQYF. Here the CDR3 DNA reads TGTGCCAGTAGTACCGGGACTAGCGGGGCCTACGAGCAGTACTTC. The chain links TRBV19 to TRBJ2-7; 13 nucleotides match TRBD2. Germline values: CDR1 LNHDA, CDR2 SQIVND (reference sequence). The CDR3 contains 15 residues. V lost 4 bases, J lost 2 bases, and 2 bases stayed unmatched. The full variable domain, with the rest looked up from reference TRBV19 and TRBJ2-7, is DGGITQSPKYLFRKEGQNVTLSCEQNLNHDAMYWYRQDPGQGLRLIYYSQIVNDFQKGDIAEGYSVSREKKESFPLTVTSAQKNPTAFYLCASSTGTSGAYEQYFGPGTRLTVT.

The V call is TRBV5-1, the J call TRBJ1-2, with D possibly matching TRBD1 (6 bases). Germline lookup yields CDR1 SGHRS and CDR2 YFSETQ. The V gene lost 3 bases and the J gene lost 8 bases, with 17 bases spanning the gap. The CDR3 extends over 14 amino acids. The CDR3 DNA reads TGCGCCAGCAGCTCAGCAGGGGTTACAGGCGGCTACACCTTC. Amino acids: CASSSAGVTGGYTF.

The chain links TRBV30 to TRBJ2-3, with D tentatively TRBD2 (5 bases). The germline V gene encodes CDR1 GTSNPN and CDR2 SVGIG (reference sequence). The CDR3 runs 16 residues. With 6 bases removed from V and 3 bases from J, the gap between germline ends came to 22 bases. The CDR3 DNA reads as TGTGCCTGTAAACCCCAAGGAGCATCGGGGACAGATACGCAGTATTTT. This encodes CACKPQGASGTDTQYF.

The chain employs TRBV30 and TRBJ2-3; D remains ambiguous. Germline V gene sequence: CDR1 GTSNPN, CDR2 SVGIG (reference sequence). This CDR3 has 12 amino acids. V lost 0 bases, J lost 6 bases, and 7 bases lay in between. CDR3 residues: CAWSVLEDTQYF. The CDR3 DNA sequence: TGTGCCTGGAGTGTACTTGAGGATACGCAGTATTTT.

The chain links TRBV11-2 to TRBJ2-1; no reliable D call. Trimming took 5 bases from V and 5 from J, leaving 10 bases between them. Germline CDR1 reads SGHAT; CDR2 reads FQNNGV. The CDR3 sequence is 13 residues long. The CDR3 region is CASSIDRDNEQFF. The CDR3 nucleotides read TGTGCCAGCAGCATCGATAGAGACAATGAGCAGTTCTTC.

V and J are TRBV4-2 and TRBJ1-6, with D maybe TRBD1 (6 bases). Germline CDR1 is LGHNA and CDR2 is YNFKEQ. The CDR3 length is 13 residues. V lost 0 bases to trimming and J lost 9 bases, with 6 bases between them. The CDR3 DNA sequence: TGTGCCAGCAGCCAAGAACAGGGTTCACCCCTCCACTTT. Its protein product is CASSQEQGSPLHF.

The chain recombines TRBV28 with TRBJ1-5; TRBD1 matches at 11 bases. CDR1 and CDR2 (germline): MDHEN, SYDVKM. This CDR3 spans 17 amino acids. J lost 2 bases, V lost 6 bases, and 9 bases had no gene match. The CDR3 sequence is CASSERTGGRGNQPQHF. In nucleotides, the CDR3 is TGTGCCAGCAGCGAAAGGACAGGGGGCCGGGGCAATCAGCCCCAGCATTTT.

This clone was detected only a few times. The genes are TRBV7-8 and TRBJ1-2; D is possibly TRBD1 (6 bases). V was pared by 5 bases and J by 1 base, with 8 bases between. Germline V gene data show CDR1 as SGHVS and CDR2 as FQNEAQ. This CDR3 spans 13 amino acids. Written as DNA, the CDR3 is TGTGCCAGCAGCCCCAGGGGTAACTATGGCTACACCTTC. Protein: CASSPRGNYGYTF.

V usage is TRBV27 and J usage is TRBJ1-2; 7 bases map to TRBD1. This CDR3 comprises 14 residues. Looked up from germline, CDR1 is MNHEY and CDR2 is SMNVEV (reference sequence). V dropped 5 bases and J dropped 4; count of bases not matched to a gene: 7. In DNA, the CDR3 is TGTGCCAGCAGTCCTCAGGGGGGTGGCTATGGCTACACCTTC. Encoded protein: CASSPQGGGYGYTF.